This TCR beta chain was observed in a study of shared clonotypes between healthy human individuals. CDR3 length equals 16 residues. V lost 4 bases and J lost 0, with 16 bases in between. The germline V gene has CDR1 MGHRA and CDR2 YSYEKL. The naive CD8 population came from CD45RO-negative cells selected for CCR7, without terminally differentiated effector memory CD45RA+ cells. Measured with immunoSEQ multiplex PCR; TCRdb has only the in-frame clones, and not every one. This repertoire shows about 2,200,000 clones, approximately 94% found once; its top ten account for more than 1.5%. Sequencing was carried out using naive CD8+ T cells from PBMCs. The clonotype was recovered from a man aged 18 to 35 in good health. Some clones in this sample may be carry-over from other donors' samples. V gene TRBV4-1 combines with J gene TRBJ2-7, with D possibly TRBD2 on 5 matching bases. The CDR3 sequence is CASSRSGVRSSYEQYF. Here the CDR3 DNA reads TGCGCCAGCAGCCGGTCCGGGGTTAGGAGCTCCTACGAGCAGTACTTC.